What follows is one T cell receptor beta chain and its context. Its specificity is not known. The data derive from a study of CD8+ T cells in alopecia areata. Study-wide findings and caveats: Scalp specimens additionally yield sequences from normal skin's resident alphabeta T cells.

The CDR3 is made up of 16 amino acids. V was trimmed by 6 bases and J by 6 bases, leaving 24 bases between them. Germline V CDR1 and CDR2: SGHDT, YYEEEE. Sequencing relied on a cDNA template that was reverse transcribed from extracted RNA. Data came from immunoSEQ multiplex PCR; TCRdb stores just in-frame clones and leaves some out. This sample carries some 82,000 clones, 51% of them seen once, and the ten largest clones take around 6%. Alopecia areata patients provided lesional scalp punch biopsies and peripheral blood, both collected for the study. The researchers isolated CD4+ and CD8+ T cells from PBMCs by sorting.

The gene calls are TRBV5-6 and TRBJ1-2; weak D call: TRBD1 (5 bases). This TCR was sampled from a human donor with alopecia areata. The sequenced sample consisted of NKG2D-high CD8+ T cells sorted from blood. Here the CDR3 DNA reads TGTGCCAGCAACTTTCAATCGCTCCAAGGGGCGGATGGCTACACCTTC. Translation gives CASNFQSLQGADGYTF.